The sequence of this TCR beta chain was determined in a study of blood T cell repertoires in COVID-19. Looking at the study overall: The study drew acute and convalescent COVID-19 samples from the United States, Italy and Spain. Sample material is recorded as cDNA or gDNA derived from T cells, B-cell-depleted T cells, or PBMCs.

Per the original methods: Using reference gene primer amplification, nucleated cell counts were estimated. Repertoires were generated with immunoSEQ multiplex PCR, while TCRdb's copy carries only in-frame clones and drops some. Clone size and the V and J calls come from that table; the DNA yielded D and trimming. The sample includes over 100,000 clones, roughly 75% of them seen just once. Germline CDR1 GTSNPN, CDR2 SVGIG (reference sequence). The CDR3 covers 17 residues. Trimming removed 2 bases at V and 1 base at J, with 19 bases between. The sequence was collected from a human donor in a cohort sampled during active or convalescent COVID-19. V gene TRBV30 combines with J gene TRBJ2-3; D may be TRBD1 (6 bases). The specimen sequenced was peripheral blood. CDR3: CAWSQGGQARRTDTQYF. DNA for the CDR3: TGTGCCTGGAGTCAAGGGGGTCAGGCCCGTCGCACAGATACGCAGTATTTT.